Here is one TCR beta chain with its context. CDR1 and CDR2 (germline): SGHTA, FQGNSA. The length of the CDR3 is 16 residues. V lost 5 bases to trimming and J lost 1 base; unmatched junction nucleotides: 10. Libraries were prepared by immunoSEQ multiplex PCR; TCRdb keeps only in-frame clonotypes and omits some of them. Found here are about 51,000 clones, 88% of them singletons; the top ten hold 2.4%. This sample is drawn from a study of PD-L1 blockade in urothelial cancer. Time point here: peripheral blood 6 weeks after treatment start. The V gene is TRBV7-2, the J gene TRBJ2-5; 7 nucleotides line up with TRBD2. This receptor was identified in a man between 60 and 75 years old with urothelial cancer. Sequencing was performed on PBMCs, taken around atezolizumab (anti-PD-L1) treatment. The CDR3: CASSRPGGSFQETQYF. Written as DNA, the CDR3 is TGTGCCAGCAGCCGCCCTGGCGGGAGTTTCCAAGAGACCCAGTACTTC.